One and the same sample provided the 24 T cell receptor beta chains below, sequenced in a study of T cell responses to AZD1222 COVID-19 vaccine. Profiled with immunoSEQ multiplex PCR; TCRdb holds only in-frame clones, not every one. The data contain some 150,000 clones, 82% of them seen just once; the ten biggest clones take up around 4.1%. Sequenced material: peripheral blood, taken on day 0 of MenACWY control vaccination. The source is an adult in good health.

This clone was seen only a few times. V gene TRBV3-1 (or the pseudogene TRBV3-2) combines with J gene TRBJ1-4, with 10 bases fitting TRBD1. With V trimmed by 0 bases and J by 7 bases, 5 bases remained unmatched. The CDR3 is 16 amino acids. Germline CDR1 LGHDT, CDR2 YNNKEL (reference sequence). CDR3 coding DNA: TGTGCCAGCAGCCAAGATGGGACAGGGGAACGTGAAAAACTGTTTTTT. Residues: CASSQDGTGEREKLFF.

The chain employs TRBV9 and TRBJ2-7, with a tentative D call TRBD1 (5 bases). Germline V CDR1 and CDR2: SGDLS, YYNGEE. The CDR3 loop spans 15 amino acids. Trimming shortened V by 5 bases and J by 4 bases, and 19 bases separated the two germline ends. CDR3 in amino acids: CASSLGVSNKYEQYF. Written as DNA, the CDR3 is TGTGCCAGCAGTCTAGGGGTCAGCAACAAGTACGAGCAGTACTTC.

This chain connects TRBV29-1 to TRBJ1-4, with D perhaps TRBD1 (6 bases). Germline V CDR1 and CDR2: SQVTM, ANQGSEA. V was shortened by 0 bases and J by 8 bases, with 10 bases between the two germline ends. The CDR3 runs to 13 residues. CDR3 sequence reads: CSVEETGFEKLFF. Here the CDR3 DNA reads TGCAGCGTTGAAGAAACAGGGTTCGAAAAACTGTTTTTT.

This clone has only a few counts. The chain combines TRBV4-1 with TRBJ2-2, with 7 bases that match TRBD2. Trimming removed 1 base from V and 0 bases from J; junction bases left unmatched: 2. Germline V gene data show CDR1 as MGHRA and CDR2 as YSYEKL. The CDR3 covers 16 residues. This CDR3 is CASSQGSGANTGELFF. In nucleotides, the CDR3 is TGCGCCAGCAGCCAAGGAAGCGGGGCGAACACCGGGGAGCTGTTTTTT.

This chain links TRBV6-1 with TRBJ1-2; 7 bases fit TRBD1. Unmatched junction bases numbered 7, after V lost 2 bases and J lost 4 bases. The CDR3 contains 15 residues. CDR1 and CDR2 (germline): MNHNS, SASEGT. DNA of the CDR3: TGTGCCAGCAGTGAAATGCGAGGGACAGCCTATGGCTACACCTTC. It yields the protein CASSEMRGTAYGYTF.

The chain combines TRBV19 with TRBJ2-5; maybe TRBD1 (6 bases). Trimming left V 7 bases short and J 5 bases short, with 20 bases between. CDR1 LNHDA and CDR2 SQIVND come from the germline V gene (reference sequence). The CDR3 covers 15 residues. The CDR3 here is CASKNTGMMVETQYF. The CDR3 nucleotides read TGTGCCAGTAAAAATACAGGGATGATGGTCGAGACCCAGTACTTC.

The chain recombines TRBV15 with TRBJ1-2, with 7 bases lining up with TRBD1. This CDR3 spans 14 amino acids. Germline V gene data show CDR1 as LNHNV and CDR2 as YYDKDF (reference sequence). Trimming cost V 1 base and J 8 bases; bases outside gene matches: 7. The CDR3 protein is CATSRVDREGGYTF. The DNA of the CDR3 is TGTGCCACCAGCAGAGTTGACAGGGAGGGCGGCTACACCTTC.

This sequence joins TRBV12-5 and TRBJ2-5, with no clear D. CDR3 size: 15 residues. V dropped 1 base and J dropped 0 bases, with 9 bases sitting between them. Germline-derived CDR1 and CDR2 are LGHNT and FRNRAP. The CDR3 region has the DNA TGTGCTAGTGGTTTGGGACACACGTACCAAGAGACCCAGTACTTC. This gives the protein CASGLGHTYQETQYF.

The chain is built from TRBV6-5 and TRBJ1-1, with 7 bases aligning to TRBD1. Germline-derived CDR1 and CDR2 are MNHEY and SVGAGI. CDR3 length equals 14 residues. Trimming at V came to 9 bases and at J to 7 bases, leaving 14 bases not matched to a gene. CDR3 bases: TGTGCCAGTTCGAGGGGGCTCCCTGGAGATGAAGCTTTCTTT. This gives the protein CASSRGLPGDEAFF.

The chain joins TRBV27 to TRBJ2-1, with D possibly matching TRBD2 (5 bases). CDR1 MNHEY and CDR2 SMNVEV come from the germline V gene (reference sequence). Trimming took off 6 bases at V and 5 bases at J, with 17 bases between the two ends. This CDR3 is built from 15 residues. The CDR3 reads CASRRSDRDNNEQFF. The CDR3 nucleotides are TGTGCCAGCAGACGTTCGGACCGGGATAACAATGAGCAGTTCTTC.

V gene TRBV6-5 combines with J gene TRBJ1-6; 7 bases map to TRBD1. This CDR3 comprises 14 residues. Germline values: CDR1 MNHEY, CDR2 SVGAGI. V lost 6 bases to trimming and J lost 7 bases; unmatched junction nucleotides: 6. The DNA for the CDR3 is TGTGCCAGCAGAACAGGGGAAGGGAATTCACCCCTCCACTTT. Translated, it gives CASRTGEGNSPLHF.

The CDR3 bases are TGCGCCAGCAGCTTGGCAGGCCCGGAGACTGAAGCTTTCTTT. As protein: CASSLAGPETEAFF. The rearrangement joins TRBV5-1 to TRBJ1-1; D remains unclear. The germline V gene has CDR1 SGHRS and CDR2 YFSETQ. V shed 0 bases and J shed 5 bases, with 11 bases lying between them. CDR3 length: 14 amino acids.

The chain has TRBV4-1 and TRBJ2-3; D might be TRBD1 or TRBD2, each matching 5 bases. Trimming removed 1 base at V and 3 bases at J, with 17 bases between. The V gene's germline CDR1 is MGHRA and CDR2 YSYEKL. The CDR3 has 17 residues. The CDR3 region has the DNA TGCGCCAGCAGCCAAGGGAGAGGGGCTCGACAAACAGATACGCAGTATTTT. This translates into CASSQGRGARQTDTQYF.

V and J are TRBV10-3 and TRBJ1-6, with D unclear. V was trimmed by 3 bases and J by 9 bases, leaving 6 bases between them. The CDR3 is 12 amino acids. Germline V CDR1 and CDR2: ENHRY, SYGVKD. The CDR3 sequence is CAISERSSPLHF. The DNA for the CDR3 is TGTGCCATCAGTGAAAGGTCTTCACCCCTCCACTTT.

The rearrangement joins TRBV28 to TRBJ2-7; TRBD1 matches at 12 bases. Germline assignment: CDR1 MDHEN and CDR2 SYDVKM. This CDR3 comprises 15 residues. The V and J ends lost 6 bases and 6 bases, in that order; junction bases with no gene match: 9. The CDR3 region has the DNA TGTGCCAGCAGCAGCCCGGGACAGGGGGCGATCGAGCAGTACGTC. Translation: CASSSPGQGAIEQYV.

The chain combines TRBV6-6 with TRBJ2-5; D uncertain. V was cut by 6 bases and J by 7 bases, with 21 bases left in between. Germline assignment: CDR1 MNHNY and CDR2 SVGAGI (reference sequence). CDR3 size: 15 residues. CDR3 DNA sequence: TGTGCCAGCAGGTCTTCGACTCCGATGTCTGCGACCCAGTACTTC. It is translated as CASRSSTPMSATQYF.

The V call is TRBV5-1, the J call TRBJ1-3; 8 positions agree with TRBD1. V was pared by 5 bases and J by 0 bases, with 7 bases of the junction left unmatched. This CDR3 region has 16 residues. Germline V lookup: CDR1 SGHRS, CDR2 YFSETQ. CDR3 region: CASSRLDRDSGNTIYF. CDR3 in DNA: TGCGCCAGCAGTCGATTGGACAGGGACTCTGGAAACACCATATATTTT. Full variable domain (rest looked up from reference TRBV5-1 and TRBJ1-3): KAGVTQTPRYLIKTRGQQVTLSCSPISGHRSVSWYQQTPGQGLQFLFEYFSETQRNKGNFPGRFSGRQFSNSRSEMNVSTLELGDSALYLCASSRLDRDSGNTIYFGEGSWLTVV.

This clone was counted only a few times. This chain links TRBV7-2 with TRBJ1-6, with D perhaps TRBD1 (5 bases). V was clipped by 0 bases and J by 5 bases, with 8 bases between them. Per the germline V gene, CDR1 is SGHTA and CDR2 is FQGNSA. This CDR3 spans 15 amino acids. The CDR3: CASSLASRDNSPLHF. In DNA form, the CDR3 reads TGTGCCAGCAGCTTAGCAAGCAGGGATAATTCACCCCTCCACTTT.

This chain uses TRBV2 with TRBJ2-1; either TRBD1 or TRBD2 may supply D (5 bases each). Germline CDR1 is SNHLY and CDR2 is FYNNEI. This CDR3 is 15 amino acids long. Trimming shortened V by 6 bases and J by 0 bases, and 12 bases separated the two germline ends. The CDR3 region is CASREGQSSYNEQFF. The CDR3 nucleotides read TGTGCCAGCAGAGAGGGGCAGAGCTCCTACAATGAGCAGTTCTTC.

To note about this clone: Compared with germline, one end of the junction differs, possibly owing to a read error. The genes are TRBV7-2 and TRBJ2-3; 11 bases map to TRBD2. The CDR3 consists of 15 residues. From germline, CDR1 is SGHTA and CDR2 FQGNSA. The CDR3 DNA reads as TGTGCCAGCACCTTAGCGGGGGGGAGCACAGATACGCAGTATTTT. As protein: CASTLAGGSTDTQYF.

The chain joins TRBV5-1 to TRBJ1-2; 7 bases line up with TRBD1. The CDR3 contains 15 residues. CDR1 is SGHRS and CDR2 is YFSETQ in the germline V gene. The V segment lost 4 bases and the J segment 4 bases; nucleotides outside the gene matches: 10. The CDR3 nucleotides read TGCGCCAGCAGCCCAGGAACCAGGGGGTCCTATGGCTACACCTTC. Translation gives CASSPGTRGSYGYTF.

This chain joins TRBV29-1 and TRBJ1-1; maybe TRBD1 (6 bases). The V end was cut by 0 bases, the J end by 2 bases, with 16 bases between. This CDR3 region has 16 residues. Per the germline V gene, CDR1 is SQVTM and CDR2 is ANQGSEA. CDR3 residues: CSVEEGEARGNTEAFF. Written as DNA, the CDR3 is TGCAGCGTTGAAGAAGGGGAAGCCAGGGGCAACACTGAAGCTTTCTTT.

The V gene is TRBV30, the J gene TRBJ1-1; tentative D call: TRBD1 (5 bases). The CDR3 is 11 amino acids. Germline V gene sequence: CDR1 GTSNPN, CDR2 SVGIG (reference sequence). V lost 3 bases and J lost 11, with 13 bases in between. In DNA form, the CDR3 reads TGTGCCTGGAGCCGGGGCCCGGAGGCTTTCTTT. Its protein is CAWSRGPEAFF.

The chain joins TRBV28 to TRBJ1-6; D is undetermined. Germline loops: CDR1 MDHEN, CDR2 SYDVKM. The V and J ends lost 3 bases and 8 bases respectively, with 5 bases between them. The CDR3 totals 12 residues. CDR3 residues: CASSLKDSPLHF. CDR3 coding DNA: TGTGCCAGCAGTTTGAAGGATTCACCCCTCCACTTT.